One and the same sample provided the 10 T cell receptor beta chains below, sequenced in a study of cytomegalovirus exposure and HLA in healthy donors. PCR involved 60 Vbeta and 13 Jbeta primers. The table came from immunoSEQ multiplex PCR; TCRdb's copy has only in-frame clones and leaves some out. The data show about 120,000 clones, approximately 80% seen once. Sequencing used PBMCs. The receptors come from a man between 35 and 55 years old in good health and CMV-seropositive.

The chain employs TRBV15 and TRBJ2-7; D is unclear. V gave up 0 bases and J gave up 4 bases, with 7 bases separating them. The CDR3 has 13 amino acids. CDR1 is LNHNV, CDR2 YYDKDF, per germline (reference sequence). For the CDR3, the DNA is TGTGCCACCAGCAGAGAGGCAGGTTACGAGCAGTACTTC. This encodes CATSREAGYEQYF. Complete variable domain (other parts from reference TRBV15 and TRBJ2-7): DAMVIQNPRYQVTQFGKPVTLSCSQTLNHNVMYWYQQKSSQAPKLLFHYYDKDFNNEADTPDNFQSRRPNTSFCFLDIRSPGLGDTAMYLCATSREAGYEQYFGPGTRLTVT.

This sequence joins TRBV9 and TRBJ1-4, with 8 bases identical to TRBD1. The CDR3 spans 15 residues. Trimming removed 4 bases from V and 5 bases from J; junction bases left unmatched: 7. Per germline, CDR1 SGDLS and CDR2 YYNGEE. This CDR3 is CASSSTGGGNEKLFF. CDR3 in DNA: TGTGCCAGCAGCTCTACAGGGGGAGGAAATGAAAAACTGTTTTTT.

J is TRBJ1-1 and V is TRBV19; 8 bases line up with TRBD1. In germline, CDR1 is LNHDA, CDR2 SQIVND (reference sequence). This CDR3 is built from 16 residues. J gave up 5 bases and V 6 bases, and 14 bases lay outside the gene matches. In DNA form, the CDR3 reads TGTGCCAGTAGACCAACCTCCGGGACAGGAGGAACTGAAGCTTTCTTT. This sequence encodes CASRPTSGTGGTEAFF.

V usage is TRBV4-3 and J usage is TRBJ2-7, with 10 bases matching TRBD1. This CDR3 has 15 residues. V lost 1 base to trimming and J lost 5 bases; unmatched junction nucleotides: 5. Germline V gene lookup returns CDR1 LGHNA and CDR2 YSLEER. CDR3 protein: CASSQATGGLNEQYF. The CDR3 coding sequence is TGCGCCAGCAGCCAAGCGACAGGGGGCCTAAACGAGCAGTACTTC.

This clone showed up just a few times. V usage is TRBV30 and J usage is TRBJ1-3, with a tentative D call TRBD1 (5 bases). CDR1 GTSNPN and CDR2 SVGIG come from the germline V gene (reference sequence). The CDR3 sequence is 15 residues long. The V and J ends lost 2 bases and 0 bases respectively, with 11 bases between them. The CDR3 sequence is CAWSSGPLSGNTIYF. CDR3 nucleotide sequence: TGTGCCTGGAGTTCAGGGCCCCTCTCTGGAAACACCATATATTTT.

V and J are TRBV18 and TRBJ2-1; 8 bases align to TRBD1. The V segment lost 6 bases and the J segment 12 bases; nucleotides outside the gene matches: 10. The CDR3 has 13 residues. The germline CDR1 and CDR2 sequences are KGHSH and LQKENI. CDR3 residues: CASSPGRDRSQFF. The CDR3 DNA is TGTGCCAGCTCCCCCGGAAGGGACAGGTCGCAGTTCTTC.

The chain recombines TRBV11-1 with TRBJ2-2, with 8 positions matching TRBD2. The CDR3 is 17 residues long. V gave up 1 base and J gave up 4 bases; unmatched junction bases: 8. Germline-derived CDR1 and CDR2 are SGHAT and FQDESV (reference sequence). Written as DNA, the CDR3 is TGTGCCAGCAGCTTAGTCGGGCTAGCGGGTGGCACCGGGGAGCTGTTTTTT. Translated: CASSLVGLAGGTGELFF.

The chain employs TRBV28 and TRBJ1-1; 10 bases are a match to TRBD1. Germline V gives CDR1 MDHEN, CDR2 SYDVKM. Trimming cost V 6 bases and J 4 bases; bases outside gene matches: 11. This CDR3 comprises 16 residues. The CDR3 sequence is CASSRGTGVLGTEAFF. The CDR3 coding sequence is TGTGCCAGCAGCAGAGGGACAGGGGTTCTGGGCACTGAAGCTTTCTTT.

To note about this clone: The same CDR3 arises from other DNA sequences in this sample as well. V gene TRBV5-1 combines with J gene TRBJ2-2; D may be TRBD2 (5 bases). The V gene lost 1 base and the J gene lost 7 bases, with 8 bases spanning the gap. Germline V CDR1 and CDR2: SGHRS, YFSETQ. The CDR3 covers 13 residues. The CDR3 sequence: CASSLRGSGELFF. The CDR3 nucleotides are TGCGCCAGCAGCTTGCGGGGAAGCGGGGAGCTGTTTTTT.

CDR3 sequence: CASSQQGTYEQYF. CDR3 sequence (DNA): TGCGCCAGCAGCCAACAGGGAACCTACGAGCAGTACTTC. The V and J genes are TRBV4-1 and TRBJ2-7, with D perhaps matching TRBD1 (5 bases). Germline values: CDR1 MGHRA, CDR2 YSYEKL. Trimming pared 2 bases from V and 2 bases from J, leaving 7 bases between. The CDR3 contains 13 residues.